This TCR beta chain was documented in a study of T cell responses to AZD1222 COVID-19 vaccine. The study, taken as a whole, reports: Possibly, clonal diversity was underestimated; donors were largely white British and included more females. Baseline seropositivity occurred in only a handful of AZD1222 recipients. Spike was spanned by vaccine-associated CD4 TCRs, which were dominant at 160-218 and 743-854.

The CDR3 sequence is 14 residues long. The V end lost 2 bases, the J end lost 4 bases, and 11 bases lay between the germline ends. The germline gives CDR1 SGHRS, CDR2 YFSETQ. Concerning this clone: Its antigen is as yet unknown.

Data came from immunoSEQ multiplex PCR; TCRdb stores just in-frame clones and leaves some out. In the table there are roughly 100,000 clones, around 87% of which are singletons. The J gene is TRBJ2-3, the V gene TRBV5-1; no firm D call. The sequences come from peripheral blood, collected on day 0 of AZD1222 vaccination. The clonotype originates from an adult in good health. DNA for the CDR3: TGCGCCAGCAGCTTTCCTTTAGATTCAGATACGCAGTATTTT. It specifies CASSFPLDSDTQYF.